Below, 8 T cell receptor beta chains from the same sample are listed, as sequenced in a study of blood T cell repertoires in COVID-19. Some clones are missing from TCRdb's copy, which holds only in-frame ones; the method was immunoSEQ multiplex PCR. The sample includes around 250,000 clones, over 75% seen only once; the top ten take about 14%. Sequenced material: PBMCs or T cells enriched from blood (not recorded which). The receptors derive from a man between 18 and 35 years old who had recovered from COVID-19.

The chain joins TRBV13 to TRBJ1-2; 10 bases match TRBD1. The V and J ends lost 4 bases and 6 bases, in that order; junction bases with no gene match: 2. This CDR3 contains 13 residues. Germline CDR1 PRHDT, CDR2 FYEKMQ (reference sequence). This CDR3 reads CASSSGQGNGYTF. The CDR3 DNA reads TGTGCCAGCAGCTCGGGACAGGGGAATGGCTACACCTTC.

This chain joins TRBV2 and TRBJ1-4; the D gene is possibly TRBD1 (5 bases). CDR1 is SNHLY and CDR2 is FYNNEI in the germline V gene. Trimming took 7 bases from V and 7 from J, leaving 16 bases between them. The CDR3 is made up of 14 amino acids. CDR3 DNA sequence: TGTGCCAGCATGCCGCAGGGATTAGGTGAAAAACTGTTTTTT. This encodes CASMPQGLGEKLFF.

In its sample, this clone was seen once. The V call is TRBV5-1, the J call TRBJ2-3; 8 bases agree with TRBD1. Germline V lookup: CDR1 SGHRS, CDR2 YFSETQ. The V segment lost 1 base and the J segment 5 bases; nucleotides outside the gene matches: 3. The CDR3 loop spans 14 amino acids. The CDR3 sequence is CASSLPTGGDTQYF. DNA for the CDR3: TGCGCCAGCAGCTTGCCTACAGGGGGAGATACGCAGTATTTT.

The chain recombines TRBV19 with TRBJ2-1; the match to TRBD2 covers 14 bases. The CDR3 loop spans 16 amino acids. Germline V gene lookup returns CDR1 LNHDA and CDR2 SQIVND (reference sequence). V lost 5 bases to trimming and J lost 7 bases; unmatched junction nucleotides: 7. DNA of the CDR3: TGTGCCAGTAGTTTCGCCGGGACTAGCGGGAGTAATGAGCAGTTCTTC. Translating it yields CASSFAGTSGSNEQFF.

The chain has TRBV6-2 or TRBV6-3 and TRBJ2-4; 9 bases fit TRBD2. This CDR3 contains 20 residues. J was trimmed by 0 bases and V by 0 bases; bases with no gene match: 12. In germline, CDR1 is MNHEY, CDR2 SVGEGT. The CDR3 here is CASSYSFLAGADLAKNIQYF. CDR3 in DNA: TGTGCCAGCAGTTACTCCTTTTTAGCGGGGGCCGACTTAGCCAAAAACATTCAGTACTTC.

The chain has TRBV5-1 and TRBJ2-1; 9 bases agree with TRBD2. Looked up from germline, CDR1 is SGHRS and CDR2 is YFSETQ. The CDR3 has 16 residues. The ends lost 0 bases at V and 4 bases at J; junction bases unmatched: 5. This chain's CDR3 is CASSLAESGGYNEQFF. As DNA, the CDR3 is TGCGCCAGCAGCTTGGCCGAAAGCGGGGGGTACAATGAGCAGTTCTTC.

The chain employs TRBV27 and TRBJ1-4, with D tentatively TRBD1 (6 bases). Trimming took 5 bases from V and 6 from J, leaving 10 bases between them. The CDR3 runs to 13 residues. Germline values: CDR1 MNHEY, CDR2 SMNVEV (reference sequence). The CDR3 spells CASSRGGYEKLFF. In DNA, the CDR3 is TGTGCCAGCAGTCGCGGGGGCTATGAAAAACTGTTTTTT. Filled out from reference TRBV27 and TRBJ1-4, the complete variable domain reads EAQVTQNPRYLITVTGKKLTVTCSQNMNHEYMSWYRQDPGLGLRQIYYSMNVEVTDKGDVPEGYKVSRKEKRNFPLILESPSPNQTSLYFCASSRGGYEKLFFGSGTQLSVL.

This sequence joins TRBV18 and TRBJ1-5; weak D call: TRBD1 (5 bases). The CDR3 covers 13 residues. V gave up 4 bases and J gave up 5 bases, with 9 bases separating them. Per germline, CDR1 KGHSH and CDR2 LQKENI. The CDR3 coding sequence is TGTGCCAGCTCACTCACAGGAGATCAGCCCCAGCATTTT. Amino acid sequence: CASSLTGDQPQHF.